The rows below give T cell receptor beta chains drawn from one sample of a study of vaccination and CD4 T cells after COVID-19. These receptors lack a known antigen. TCRdb analysed the PCR reads with MiXCR anew, one entry per CDR3 protein. This table holds some 25,000 distinct CDR3 sequences, over 60% found once. Source material: CD4+ T cells from blood, cultured in vitro. Source of these receptors: a human donor who had recovered from COVID-19. Both conserved end residues are trimmed from each CDR3. D genes are given only for firm matches. Clone size, where shown, is once, few, many, or a class for clones that have expanded.

V gene: TRBV20-1
D gene: -
clone size: -
J gene: TRBJ2-7
CDR3 protein: SARDVGFMNEQY

V gene: TRBV24-1
D gene: TRBD2
clone size: -
J gene: TRBJ2-1
CDR3 protein: ATSDPTSPGYNEQF

V gene: TRBV20-1
D gene: -
clone size: -
J gene: TRBJ1-5
CDR3 protein: TAAGPNQPQH

V gene: TRBV12-3/TRBV12-4
D gene: -
clone size: -
J gene: TRBJ1-2
CDR3 protein: ASSQTGLYGYT

V gene: TRBV15
D gene: -
clone size: -
J gene: TRBJ2-1
CDR3 protein: ATSRGAGSYNEQF

V gene: TRBV24-1
D gene: TRBD2
clone size: -
J gene: TRBJ2-1
CDR3 protein: ATSDPGLTDEQF

V gene: TRBV20-1
D gene: TRBD1
clone size: once
J gene: TRBJ2-7
CDR3 protein: SATGTETYEQY

V gene: TRBV6-1
D gene: TRBD1
clone size: -
J gene: TRBJ1-5
CDR3 protein: ASSEMGTVGNQPQH

V gene: TRBV7-9
D gene: -
clone size: few
J gene: TRBJ1-2
CDR3 protein: ASSPRWTASNNYGYT

V gene: TRBV7-8
D gene: -
clone size: -
J gene: TRBJ2-2
CDR3 protein: ASSLPKNTGELF

V gene: TRBV10-3
D gene: -
clone size: -
J gene: TRBJ2-5
CDR3 protein: AISEGAGRLRETQY

V gene: TRBV7-2
D gene: -
clone size: few
J gene: TRBJ2-2
CDR3 protein: ASSATPQSGLGELF

V gene: TRBV7-2
D gene: -
clone size: -
J gene: TRBJ1-1
CDR3 protein: ASSLVAVSTEAF

V gene: TRBV27
D gene: TRBD2
clone size: few
J gene: TRBJ2-7
CDR3 protein: ASSLVREGYEQY

V gene: TRBV28
D gene: -
clone size: -
J gene: TRBJ1-5
CDR3 protein: ASSFGGKPQH

V gene: TRBV7-9
D gene: -
clone size: few
J gene: TRBJ2-2
CDR3 protein: AREGLWTGELF

V gene: TRBV6-5
D gene: -
clone size: few
J gene: TRBJ1-3
CDR3 protein: ASSSPGGGNTIY

V gene: TRBV7-9
D gene: -
clone size: -
J gene: TRBJ1-5
CDR3 protein: ASTPGYSNQPQH

V gene: TRBV19
D gene: -
clone size: -
J gene: TRBJ1-2
CDR3 protein: ASRQNYGYT

V gene: TRBV15
D gene: -
clone size: few
J gene: TRBJ2-5
CDR3 protein: ATSRDIGETQY

V gene: TRBV5-1
D gene: -
clone size: -
J gene: TRBJ1-1
CDR3 protein: ASSQDRSTGTEAF

V gene: TRBV19
D gene: TRBD1
clone size: -
J gene: TRBJ1-5
CDR3 protein: ASRIATGTYQPQH

V gene: TRBV12-3/TRBV12-4
D gene: TRBD1
clone size: -
J gene: TRBJ1-1
CDR3 protein: ASSRQGAKAF

V gene: TRBV7-8
D gene: TRBD1
clone size: -
J gene: TRBJ1-5
CDR3 protein: ASSEGDRGFQPQH

V gene: TRBV28
D gene: TRBD1
clone size: -
J gene: TRBJ1-4
CDR3 protein: ASTSPSGQGWEKLF

V gene: TRBV7-7
D gene: -
clone size: -
J gene: TRBJ1-1
CDR3 protein: ASSRSLNTEAF

V gene: TRBV6-1
D gene: -
clone size: -
J gene: TRBJ2-7
CDR3 protein: ASLPEGGWYEQY

V gene: TRBV7-6
D gene: -
clone size: -
J gene: TRBJ2-3
CDR3 protein: ASSSRVQGGQGDTQY

V gene: TRBV7-9
D gene: TRBD1
clone size: -
J gene: TRBJ1-1
CDR3 protein: ASMGQGANTEAF

V gene: TRBV7-8
D gene: -
clone size: -
J gene: TRBJ1-5
CDR3 protein: ASSLDIWQGSGQPQH

V gene: TRBV7-2
D gene: -
clone size: -
J gene: TRBJ2-2
CDR3 protein: ASSLTRNTGELF

V gene: TRBV20-1
D gene: -
clone size: -
J gene: TRBJ2-3
CDR3 protein: SARGDTQY

V gene: TRBV28
D gene: -
clone size: few
J gene: TRBJ1-3
CDR3 protein: ASSFAGRDTIY

V gene: TRBV6-2/TRBV6-3
D gene: -
clone size: -
J gene: TRBJ2-6
CDR3 protein: ASSPSGFSSGANVLT

V gene: TRBV6-1
D gene: TRBD1
clone size: -
J gene: TRBJ2-7
CDR3 protein: ASKRQGNFNEQY

V gene: TRBV4-1
D gene: -
clone size: -
J gene: TRBJ1-2
CDR3 protein: ASSQEGLRGEGGYT

V gene: TRBV7-9
D gene: -
clone size: few
J gene: TRBJ1-5
CDR3 protein: ASSLWQGTDQPQH

V gene: TRBV6-2/TRBV6-3
D gene: -
clone size: -
J gene: TRBJ2-5
CDR3 protein: ASSIPGAKRETQY

V gene: TRBV20-1
D gene: TRBD1
clone size: few
J gene: TRBJ1-5
CDR3 protein: SARDIAGQGSQPQH

V gene: TRBV6-1
D gene: -
clone size: -
J gene: TRBJ1-5
CDR3 protein: ASSLDSASNQPQH

V gene: TRBV7-2
D gene: -
clone size: -
J gene: TRBJ1-5
CDR3 protein: ASSLDSQGNQPQH

V gene: TRBV27
D gene: -
clone size: -
J gene: TRBJ1-3
CDR3 protein: ASSLGSRGNTIY